A selection of T cell receptor beta chains follows, all from one sample in a study of post-analysis software for immune sequencing data. TCRdb re-called the PCR reads with MiXCR, one entry per CDR3 protein. The sample has 650,000 to 850,000 distinct CDR3 sequences, 53% seen once. The material sequenced was blood. These TCRs come from a girl aged 10-17 years with multiple sclerosis. Both conserved end residues are part of each CDR3. The order of the fields is CDR3 DNA, CDR3 protein, clone size, V gene, D gene, J gene. A D gene is named only where the DNA matches it firmly. Size is omitted from some rows. Given values are once, few, many or a class for expanded clones.

CDR3nt: TGTGCCAGCAGTGACAGGCGGGATGAGCAGTTCTTC
CDR3aa: CASSDRRDEQFF
abundance: few
v_gene: TRBV25-1
d_gene: -
j_gene: TRBJ2-1

CDR3nt: TGTGCCAGCTCACCCCTACGCGATACGCAGTATTTT
CDR3aa: CASSPLRDTQYF
abundance: few
v_gene: TRBV18
d_gene: -
j_gene: TRBJ2-3

CDR3nt: TGCAGTGCTCCGGTTAAGGGAAAAGGAAAAAACATTCAGTACTTC
CDR3aa: CSAPVKGKGKNIQYF
abundance: few
v_gene: TRBV20-1
d_gene: -
j_gene: TRBJ2-4

CDR3nt: TGCAGTGCTACCGCGCCGGCTACTAGCACAGATACGCAGTATTTT
CDR3aa: CSATAPATSTDTQYF
abundance: -
v_gene: TRBV20-1
d_gene: -
j_gene: TRBJ2-3

CDR3nt: TGCGCCAGCAGAGTGGCCCCAACCTACGAGCAGTACTTC
CDR3aa: CASRVAPTYEQYF
abundance: few
v_gene: TRBV5-1
d_gene: -
j_gene: TRBJ2-7

CDR3nt: TGTGCCAGCAGTTTTGGAGAGACAGGGGGCGGACTCGAGCAGTACTTC
CDR3aa: CASSFGETGGGLEQYF
abundance: -
v_gene: TRBV12-3/TRBV12-4
d_gene: TRBD1
j_gene: TRBJ2-7

CDR3nt: TGTGCCAGCAGTTTTGGCCGCACCATCCAAGAGACCCAGTACTTC
CDR3aa: CASSFGRTIQETQYF
abundance: -
v_gene: TRBV12-3/TRBV12-4
d_gene: -
j_gene: TRBJ2-5

CDR3nt: TGCGCCAGCAGTGAAGAGGGGGGAGCCTACGAGCAGTACTTC
CDR3aa: CASSEEGGAYEQYF
abundance: few
v_gene: TRBV10-2
d_gene: -
j_gene: TRBJ2-7

CDR3nt: TGCAGTGCTAACTCGGAGCTTTTAAGCTACGAGCAGTACTTC
CDR3aa: CSANSELLSYEQYF
abundance: -
v_gene: TRBV20-1
d_gene: -
j_gene: TRBJ2-7

CDR3nt: TGCAGCGTGGGCCTTAGGTCTCTCGGCTATGGCTACACCTTC
CDR3aa: CSVGLRSLGYGYTF
abundance: -
v_gene: TRBV29-1
d_gene: -
j_gene: TRBJ1-2

CDR3nt: TGCAGTGCTAGAGTGGCGGGAGGGCCGGGTGAGCAGTTCTTC
CDR3aa: CSARVAGGPGEQFF
abundance: -
v_gene: TRBV20-1
d_gene: TRBD2
j_gene: TRBJ2-1

CDR3nt: TGCGCCAGCAGCTTGGCCGGGGCAGGGGCGGATACGCAGTATTTT
CDR3aa: CASSLAGAGADTQYF
abundance: -
v_gene: TRBV5-1
d_gene: -
j_gene: TRBJ2-3

CDR3nt: TGTGCCAGCACCCAATCGTTGACAGCGCAAGAGACCCAGTACTTC
CDR3aa: CASTQSLTAQETQYF
abundance: few
v_gene: TRBV12-3/TRBV12-4
d_gene: -
j_gene: TRBJ2-5

CDR3nt: TGTGCCAGCAGCGTAGATCGGGGTCACACTGAAGCTTTCTTT
CDR3aa: CASSVDRGHTEAFF
abundance: few
v_gene: TRBV9
d_gene: -
j_gene: TRBJ1-1

CDR3nt: TGTGCCAGCGCCGCTTCGGGGGCCAAAAACATTCAGTACTTC
CDR3aa: CASAASGAKNIQYF
abundance: -
v_gene: TRBV7-3
d_gene: -
j_gene: TRBJ2-4

CDR3nt: TGCAGCGTGCGATGGACAGGGGGCAACACCGGGGAGCTGTTTTTT
CDR3aa: CSVRWTGGNTGELFF
abundance: -
v_gene: TRBV29-1
d_gene: TRBD1
j_gene: TRBJ2-2

CDR3nt: TGTGCCAGCAGTGCTCGAGGGACTAGCGGGGCAGTCTCCTACGAGCAGTACTTC
CDR3aa: CASSARGTSGAVSYEQYF
abundance: -
v_gene: TRBV12-3/TRBV12-4
d_gene: TRBD2
j_gene: TRBJ2-7

CDR3nt: TGTGCCAGCAGACTATCCGCGGGGGACCACGAGCAGTACTTC
CDR3aa: CASRLSAGDHEQYF
abundance: -
v_gene: TRBV7-3
d_gene: TRBD2
j_gene: TRBJ2-7

CDR3nt: TGTGCCAGCAGCGTATCGGCAGGGGTTGGCAATGAGCAGTTCTTC
CDR3aa: CASSVSAGVGNEQFF
abundance: -
v_gene: TRBV9
d_gene: -
j_gene: TRBJ2-1

CDR3nt: TGCAGCGTTGAATTTCAGGGCGGTGGCACTGAAGCTTTCTTT
CDR3aa: CSVEFQGGGTEAFF
abundance: few
v_gene: TRBV29-1
d_gene: -
j_gene: TRBJ1-1

CDR3nt: TGCAGCGCCTGGGGGGGCAGGGCGCCCTACGAGCAGTACTTC
CDR3aa: CSAWGGRAPYEQYF
abundance: few
v_gene: TRBV29-1
d_gene: -
j_gene: TRBJ2-7

CDR3nt: TGCAGCTATAGGACAGGGGGCCCCGAGCAGTACTTC
CDR3aa: CSYRTGGPEQYF
abundance: few
v_gene: TRBV29-1
d_gene: TRBD1
j_gene: TRBJ2-7

CDR3nt: TGCAGCGTTCAATCCGGGACAGGGACAGATACGCAGTATTTT
CDR3aa: CSVQSGTGTDTQYF
abundance: few
v_gene: TRBV29-1
d_gene: TRBD1
j_gene: TRBJ2-3

CDR3nt: TGTGCCACCCAAGCGGGAGGGCCTTTCGATGAGCAGTTCTTC
CDR3aa: CATQAGGPFDEQFF
abundance: -
v_gene: TRBV7-9
d_gene: TRBD2
j_gene: TRBJ2-1

CDR3nt: TGCAGTGCTAGAGATCTAGTAGGGGGATACGAGCAGTACTTC
CDR3aa: CSARDLVGGYEQYF
abundance: few
v_gene: TRBV20-1
d_gene: -
j_gene: TRBJ2-7

CDR3nt: TGCGCCAGCAGCGTCGTCCTTGTTGGCTCCTACAATGAGCAGTTCTTC
CDR3aa: CASSVVLVGSYNEQFF
abundance: -
v_gene: TRBV5-1
d_gene: -
j_gene: TRBJ2-1

CDR3nt: TGTGCCAGCAGCCGGACAGGGGGCTTAGGAAAACTGTTTTTT
CDR3aa: CASSRTGGLGKLFF
abundance: few
v_gene: TRBV6-5
d_gene: TRBD1
j_gene: TRBJ1-4

CDR3nt: TGTGCCAGCAGTGGTGGCAGGGGTTCGATTAACTATGGCTACACCTTC
CDR3aa: CASSGGRGSINYGYTF
abundance: -
v_gene: TRBV2
d_gene: -
j_gene: TRBJ1-2

CDR3nt: TGTGCCTGCCTCCGGGGACAGGGGTCTGGAAACACCATATATTTT
CDR3aa: CACLRGQGSGNTIYF
abundance: -
v_gene: TRBV6-6
d_gene: TRBD1
j_gene: TRBJ1-3

CDR3nt: TGTGCCAGCAGCGGGGGACTAAGCACAGATACGCAGTATTTT
CDR3aa: CASSGGLSTDTQYF
abundance: -
v_gene: TRBV9
d_gene: TRBD2
j_gene: TRBJ2-3

CDR3nt: TGTGCCAGCACCCCCTCTCGAGGGGCTCGACCCCAGCATTTT
CDR3aa: CASTPSRGARPQHF
abundance: many
v_gene: TRBV12-3/TRBV12-4
d_gene: -
j_gene: TRBJ1-5

CDR3nt: TGTGCCGGACAGGGGGTATCGTATGGCTACACCTTC
CDR3aa: CAGQGVSYGYTF
abundance: -
v_gene: TRBV6-6
d_gene: TRBD1
j_gene: TRBJ1-2

CDR3nt: TGTGCCAGCAGCTTGGCCAGCGGGAGTTCCAATGAGCAGTTCTTC
CDR3aa: CASSLASGSSNEQFF
abundance: -
v_gene: TRBV5-4
d_gene: TRBD2
j_gene: TRBJ2-1

CDR3nt: TGTGCCAGCAGCAGCCTCCCGGGACTAGCAGGAGTAGAGCAGTACTTC
CDR3aa: CASSSLPGLAGVEQYF
abundance: few
v_gene: TRBV6-5
d_gene: TRBD2
j_gene: TRBJ2-7

CDR3nt: TGTGCCAGCAGCCAAGATACGGCAGAGTCCCAAGAGACCCAGTACTTC
CDR3aa: CASSQDTAESQETQYF
abundance: once
v_gene: TRBV3-1
d_gene: -
j_gene: TRBJ2-5

CDR3nt: TGTGCCTGGAGTCAGGGGGATTCACCCCTCCACTTT
CDR3aa: CAWSQGDSPLHF
abundance: -
v_gene: TRBV30
d_gene: TRBD1
j_gene: TRBJ1-6

CDR3nt: TGTGCCAGCAGACCCGGGACAGGGCCCAAAAACATTCAGTACTTC
CDR3aa: CASRPGTGPKNIQYF
abundance: -
v_gene: TRBV7-9
d_gene: TRBD1
j_gene: TRBJ2-4

CDR3nt: TGCAGCGTTGAAGTCGGGGCAGGAAACTCCTACAATGAGCAGTTCTTC
CDR3aa: CSVEVGAGNSYNEQFF
abundance: few
v_gene: TRBV29-1
d_gene: -
j_gene: TRBJ2-1

CDR3nt: TGTGCCAGCAGCCAAGGTGGGCGGAACGAGCAGTACTTC
CDR3aa: CASSQGGRNEQYF
abundance: -
v_gene: TRBV3-1
d_gene: -
j_gene: TRBJ2-7

CDR3nt: TGCGCCAGCAGCGTCCCAGGGGGCCATGGCTACACCTTC
CDR3aa: CASSVPGGHGYTF
abundance: few
v_gene: TRBV5-1
d_gene: TRBD1
j_gene: TRBJ1-2

CDR3nt: TGTGCCAGCAATCCCTGGGACAGGGGGCGAGATGAGCAGTTCTTC
CDR3aa: CASNPWDRGRDEQFF
abundance: -
v_gene: TRBV2
d_gene: TRBD1
j_gene: TRBJ2-1

CDR3nt: TGTGCCAGCAATGCCTACCCGGGACAGGGTAATTCACCCCTCCACTTT
CDR3aa: CASNAYPGQGNSPLHF
abundance: -
v_gene: TRBV25-1
d_gene: TRBD1
j_gene: TRBJ1-6

CDR3nt: TGCGCCAGCAGGTCTCAACCGTCTTCGACTAGCGGAGACAATGAGCAGTACTTC
CDR3aa: CASRSQPSSTSGDNEQYF
abundance: -
v_gene: TRBV4-1
d_gene: TRBD2
j_gene: TRBJ2-7

CDR3nt: TGCAGCGTTCTTCGACCCCGGAGCTCCTACAATGAGCAGTACTTC
CDR3aa: CSVLRPRSSYNEQYF
abundance: -
v_gene: TRBV29-1
d_gene: -
j_gene: TRBJ2-7